This T cell receptor (beta chain) was found in a study of T cell changes during pregnancy in multiple sclerosis. The CDR3 has 15 residues. The germline V gene encodes CDR1 SSHAT and CDR2 FNYEAQ (reference sequence). Turning to this clone: The junction departs from germline at one end; a sequencing error may be responsible.

The method was immunoSEQ multiplex PCR; TCRdb's version includes in-frame clones alone and lacks a portion of them. The sample includes 35,000 to 45,000 clones, more than 85% of them seen just once. The source of this sequence is a female donor with multiple sclerosis, enrolled in a pregnancy study. The chain recombines TRBV7-7 with TRBJ2-1, with a tentative D call TRBD2 (6 bases). This sample comprised CD8+ T cells from peripheral blood mononuclear cells, obtained in the third trimester of pregnancy. The CDR3 bases are TGTGCTAGCAGCCTCGAATTAGCGGCCTACAATGAGCAGTTCTTC. It codes for CASSLELAAYNEQFF.